The source of this T cell receptor beta chain is a study of blood T cells in healthy people across ages. Isolation of PBMCs gave at least 6 million cells per sample. Sample-barcoded 5' priming and a J-beta primer mix drove a second PCR of roughly 6 to 12 cycles. From the 5' RACE reads, TCRdb called clonotypes with MiXCR, one entry per CDR3 protein. The data hold fewer than 2,000,000 distinct CDR3 sequences, with about 39% observed a single time. The V segment lost 5 bases and the J segment 3 bases; nucleotides outside the gene matches: 9. The germline gives CDR1 SGHTA, CDR2 FQGNSA. The length of the CDR3 is 16 residues.

What was sequenced was blood. The rearrangement joins TRBV7-2 to TRBJ1-4; 7 nucleotides agree with TRBD1. This receptor was taken from a human donor in good health. The CDR3, as DNA: TGTGCCAGCAGCCCTAGAGGGGGCAGGTCTAATGAAAAACTGTTTTTT. Translating gives CASSPRGGRSNEKLFF.